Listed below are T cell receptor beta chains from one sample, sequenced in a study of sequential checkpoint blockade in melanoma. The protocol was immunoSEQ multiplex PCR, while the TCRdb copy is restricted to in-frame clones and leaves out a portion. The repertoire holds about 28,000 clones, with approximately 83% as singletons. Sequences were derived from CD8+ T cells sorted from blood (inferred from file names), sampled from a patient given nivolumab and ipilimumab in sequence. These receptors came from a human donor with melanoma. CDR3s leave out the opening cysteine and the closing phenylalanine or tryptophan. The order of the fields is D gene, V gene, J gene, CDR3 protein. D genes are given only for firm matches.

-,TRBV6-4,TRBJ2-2,ASSVGTSTGELF
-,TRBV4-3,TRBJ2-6,ASSRYPARGANVLT
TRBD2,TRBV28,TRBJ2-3,ASRQVGGGTDTQY
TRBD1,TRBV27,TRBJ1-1,ASSLGQDRAEAF
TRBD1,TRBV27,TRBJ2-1,ASGVTGDEQF
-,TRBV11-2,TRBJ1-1,ASSPGRAGYTEAF
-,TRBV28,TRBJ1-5,ASSLSRSFQPQH
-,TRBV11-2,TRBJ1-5,ASSFDSLLQGHQPQH
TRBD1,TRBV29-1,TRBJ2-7,SVEGLVGGDRGYEQY
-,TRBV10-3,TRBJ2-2,AISVVGVSNTGELF
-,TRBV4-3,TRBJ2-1,ASSQGPGSSNEQF
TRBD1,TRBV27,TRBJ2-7,ASSPGTGTSYEQY
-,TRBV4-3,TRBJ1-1,ASSPKRVGTEAF
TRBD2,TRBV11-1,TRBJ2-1,ASSSAGARNEQF
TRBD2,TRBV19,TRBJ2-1,ASSPSGAPHNEQF
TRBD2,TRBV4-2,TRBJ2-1,ASSQPWWTSGVYEQF
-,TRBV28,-,ASSPHYEQY
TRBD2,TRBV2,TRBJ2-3,ASSSWSGRTDTQY
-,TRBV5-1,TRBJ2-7,ASTRGKLSYEQY
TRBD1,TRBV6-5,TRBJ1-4,ASSYTGVATNEKLF
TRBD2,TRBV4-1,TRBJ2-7,ASSQESVTSGIYEQY
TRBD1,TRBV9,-,ASSGQGRYEQY
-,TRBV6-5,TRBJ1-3,ASSTRTVPGNTIY
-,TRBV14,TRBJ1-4,ASSQLPRGSSTNEKLF
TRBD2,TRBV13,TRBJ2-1,ASSPGTSGRRGEQF
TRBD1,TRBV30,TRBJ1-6,AWSQGQGYSPLH
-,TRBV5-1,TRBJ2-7,ASSFAGGYEQY
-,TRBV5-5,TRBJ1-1,ASSLVRVVGTEAF
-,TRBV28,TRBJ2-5,ASSPTGRGETQY
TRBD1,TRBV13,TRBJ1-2,ASSYSGTGDGYT
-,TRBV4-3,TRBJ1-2,ASSQDSRANYGYT
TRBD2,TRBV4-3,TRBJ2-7,ASSQYASGSRYEQY
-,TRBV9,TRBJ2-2,ASSVGPGVTGELF
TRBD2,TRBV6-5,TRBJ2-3,ASLPTSGSLDTQY
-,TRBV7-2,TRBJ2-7,ASSLVGSGEQY
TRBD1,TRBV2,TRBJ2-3,ASSPGQGKDTQY